The T cell receptor beta chain described here comes from a study of cytomegalovirus exposure and HLA in healthy donors. The overall study: As an earlier analysis found, about 190 million T cells yielded about 100 million unique TCR beta sequences.

PCR involved 60 Vbeta and 13 Jbeta primers. The table came from immunoSEQ multiplex PCR; TCRdb's copy has only in-frame clones and leaves some out. The sample consists of approximately 130,000 clones, 60% to 80% of them appearing once. Study-level results: Being productive about 87% or about 30% of the time was typical of most TCR beta V segments in an earlier analysis.

Germline V gene lookup returns CDR1 SGHTA and CDR2 FQGNSA. V was shortened by 6 bases and J by 2 bases, with 13 bases between the two germline ends. The CDR3 extends over 14 amino acids. Notes on this clone: Its antigen is undetermined. The same CDR3 arises from other DNA sequences in this sample as well.

This sequence was found in a man aged 45-65 years in good health and CMV-seropositive. The J gene is TRBJ1-2, the V gene TRBV7-2; the D is unclear. Source material: PBMCs. The CDR3 loop reads CASSETPGNYGYTF. DNA of the CDR3: TGTGCCAGCAGTGAGACTCCTGGGAACTATGGCTACACCTTC.